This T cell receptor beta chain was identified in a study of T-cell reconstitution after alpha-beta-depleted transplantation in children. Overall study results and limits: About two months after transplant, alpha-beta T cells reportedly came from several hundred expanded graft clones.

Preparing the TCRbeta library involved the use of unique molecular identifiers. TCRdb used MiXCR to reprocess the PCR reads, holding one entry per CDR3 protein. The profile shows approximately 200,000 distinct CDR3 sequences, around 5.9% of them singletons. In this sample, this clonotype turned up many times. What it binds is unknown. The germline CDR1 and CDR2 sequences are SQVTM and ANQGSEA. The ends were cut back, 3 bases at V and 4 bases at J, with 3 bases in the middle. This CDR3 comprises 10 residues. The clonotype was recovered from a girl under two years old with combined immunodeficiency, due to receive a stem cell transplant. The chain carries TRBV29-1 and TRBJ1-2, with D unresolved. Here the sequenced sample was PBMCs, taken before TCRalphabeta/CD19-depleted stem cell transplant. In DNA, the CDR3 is TGCAGCGTTGAGTTCTATGGCTACACCTTC. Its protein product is CSVEFYGYTF.